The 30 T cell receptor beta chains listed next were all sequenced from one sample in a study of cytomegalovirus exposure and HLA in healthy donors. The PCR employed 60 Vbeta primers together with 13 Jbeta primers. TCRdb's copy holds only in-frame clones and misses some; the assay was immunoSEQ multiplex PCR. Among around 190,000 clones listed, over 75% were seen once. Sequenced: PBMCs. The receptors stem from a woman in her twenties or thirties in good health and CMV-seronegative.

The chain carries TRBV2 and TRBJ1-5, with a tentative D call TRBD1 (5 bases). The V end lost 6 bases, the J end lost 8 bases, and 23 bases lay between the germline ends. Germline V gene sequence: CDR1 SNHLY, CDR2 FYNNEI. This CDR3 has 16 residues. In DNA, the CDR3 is TGTGCCAGCAGAGGGGTGAATCATCGCCGTGCGGAGCCCCAGCATTTT. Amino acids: CASRGVNHRRAEPQHF. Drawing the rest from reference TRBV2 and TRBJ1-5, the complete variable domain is EPEVTQTPSHQVTQMGQEVILRCVPISNHLYFYWYRQILGQKVEFLVSFYNNEISEKSEIFDDQFSVERPDGSNFTLKIRSTKLEDSAMYFCASRGVNHRRAEPQHFGDGTRLSIL.

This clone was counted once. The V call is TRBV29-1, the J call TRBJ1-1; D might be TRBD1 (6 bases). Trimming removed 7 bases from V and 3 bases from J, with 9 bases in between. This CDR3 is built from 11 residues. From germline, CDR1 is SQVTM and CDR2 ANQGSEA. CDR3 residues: CSARQDTEAFF. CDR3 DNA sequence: TGCAGCGCCCGACAGGACACTGAAGCTTTCTTT.

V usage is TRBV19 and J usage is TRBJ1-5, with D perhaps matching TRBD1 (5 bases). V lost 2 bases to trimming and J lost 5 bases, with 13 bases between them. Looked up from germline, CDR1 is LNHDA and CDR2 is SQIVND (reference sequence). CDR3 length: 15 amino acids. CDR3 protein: CASSIYWAGDQPQHF. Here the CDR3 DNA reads TGTGCCAGTAGTATATATTGGGCGGGGGATCAGCCCCAGCATTTT.

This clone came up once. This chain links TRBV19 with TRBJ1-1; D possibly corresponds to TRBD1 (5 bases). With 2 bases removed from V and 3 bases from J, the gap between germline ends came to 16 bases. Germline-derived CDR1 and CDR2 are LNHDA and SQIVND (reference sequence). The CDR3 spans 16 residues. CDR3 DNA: TGTGCCAGTAGTATATGGGGAGGGGTCGTGCACACTGAAGCTTTCTTT. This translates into CASSIWGGVVHTEAFF.

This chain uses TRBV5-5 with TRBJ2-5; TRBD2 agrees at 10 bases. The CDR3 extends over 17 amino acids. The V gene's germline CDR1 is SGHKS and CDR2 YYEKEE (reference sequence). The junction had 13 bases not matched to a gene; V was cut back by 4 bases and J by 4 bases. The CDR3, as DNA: TGTGCCAGCAGCCCCGGATTGGCGCTAGCGGGAGCAGAGACCCAGTACTTC. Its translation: CASSPGLALAGAETQYF. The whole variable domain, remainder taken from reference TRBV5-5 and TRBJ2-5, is DAGVTQSPTHLIKTRGQQVTLRCSPISGHKSVSWYQQVLGQGPQFIFQYYEKEERGRGNFPDRFSARQFPNYSSELNVNALLLGDSALYLCASSPGLALAGAETQYFGPGTRLLVL.

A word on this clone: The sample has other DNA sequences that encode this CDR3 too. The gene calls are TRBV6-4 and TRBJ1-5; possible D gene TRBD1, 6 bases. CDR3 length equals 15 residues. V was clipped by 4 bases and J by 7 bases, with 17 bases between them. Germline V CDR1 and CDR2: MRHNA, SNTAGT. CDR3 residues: CASSADRGAGQPQHF. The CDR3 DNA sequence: TGTGCCAGCAGTGCCGATCGGGGGGCCGGCCAGCCCCAGCATTTT.

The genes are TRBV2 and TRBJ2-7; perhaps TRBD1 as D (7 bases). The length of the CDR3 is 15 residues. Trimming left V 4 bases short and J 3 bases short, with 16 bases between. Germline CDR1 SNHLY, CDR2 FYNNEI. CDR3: CASSADRDSIYEQYF. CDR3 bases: TGTGCCAGCAGTGCTGACAGGGACTCCATCTACGAGCAGTACTTC.

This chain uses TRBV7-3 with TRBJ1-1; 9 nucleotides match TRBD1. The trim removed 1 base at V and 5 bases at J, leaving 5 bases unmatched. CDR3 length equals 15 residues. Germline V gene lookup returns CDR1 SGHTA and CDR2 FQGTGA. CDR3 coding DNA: TGTGCCAGCAGCTTAATCCCGGGACAGGGTACTGAAGCTTTCTTT. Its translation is CASSLIPGQGTEAFF.

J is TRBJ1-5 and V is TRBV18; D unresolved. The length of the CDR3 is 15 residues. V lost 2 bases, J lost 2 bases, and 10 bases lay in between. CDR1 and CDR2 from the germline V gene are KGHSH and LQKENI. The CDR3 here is CASSPGQVGNQPQHF. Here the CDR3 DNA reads TGTGCCAGCTCACCAGGTCAGGTGGGCAATCAGCCCCAGCATTTT.

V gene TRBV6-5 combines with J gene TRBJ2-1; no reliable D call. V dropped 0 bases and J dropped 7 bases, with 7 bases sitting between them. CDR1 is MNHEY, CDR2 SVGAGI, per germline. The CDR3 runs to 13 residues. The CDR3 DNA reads TGTGCCAGCAGTTACTCGGTGAGGAATGAGCAGTTCTTC. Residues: CASSYSVRNEQFF.

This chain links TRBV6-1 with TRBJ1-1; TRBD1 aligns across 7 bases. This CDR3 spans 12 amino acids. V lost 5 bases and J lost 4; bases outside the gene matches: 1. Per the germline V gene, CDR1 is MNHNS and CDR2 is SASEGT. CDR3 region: CASSPGGTEAFF. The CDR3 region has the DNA TGTGCCAGCAGTCCAGGGGGCACTGAAGCTTTCTTT.

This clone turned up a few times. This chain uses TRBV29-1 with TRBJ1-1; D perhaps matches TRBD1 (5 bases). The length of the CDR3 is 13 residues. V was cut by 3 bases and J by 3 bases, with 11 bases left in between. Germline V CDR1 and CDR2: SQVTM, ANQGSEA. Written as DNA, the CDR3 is TGCAGCGTTGATTGGGGGGGTGACACTGAAGCTTTCTTT. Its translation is CSVDWGGDTEAFF. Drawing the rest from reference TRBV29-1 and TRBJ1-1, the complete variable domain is SAVISQKPSRDICQRGTSLTIQCQVDSQVTMMFWYRQQPGQSLTLIATANQGSEATYESGFVIDKFPISRPNLTFSTLTVSNMSPEDSSIYLCSVDWGGDTEAFFGQGTRLTVV.

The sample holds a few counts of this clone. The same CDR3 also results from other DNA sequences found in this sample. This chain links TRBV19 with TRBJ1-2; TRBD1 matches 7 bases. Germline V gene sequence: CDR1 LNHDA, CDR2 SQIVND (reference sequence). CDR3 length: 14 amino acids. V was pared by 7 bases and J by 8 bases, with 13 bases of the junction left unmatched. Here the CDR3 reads CASNPDRVFGGYTF. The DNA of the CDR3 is TGTGCCAGTAACCCCGACAGGGTCTTTGGAGGCTACACCTTC.

CDR3 sequence: CASSRGGETYNEQFF. As DNA, the CDR3 is TGTGCCAGCAGCCGTGGTGGGGAGACCTACAATGAGCAGTTCTTC. V is TRBV5-4 and J is TRBJ2-1; weak D call: TRBD2 (5 bases). V lost 4 bases, J lost 2 bases, and 13 bases lay in between. Per germline, CDR1 SGHNT and CDR2 YYREEE (reference sequence). The CDR3 loop spans 15 amino acids. Based on the CDR3 plus reference TRBV5-4 and TRBJ2-1, the full variable domain is ETGVTQSPTHLIKTRGQQVTLRCSSQSGHNTVSWYQQALGQGPQFIFQYYREEENGRGNFPPRFSGLQFPNYSSELNVNALELDDSALYLCASSRGGETYNEQFFGPGTRLTVL.

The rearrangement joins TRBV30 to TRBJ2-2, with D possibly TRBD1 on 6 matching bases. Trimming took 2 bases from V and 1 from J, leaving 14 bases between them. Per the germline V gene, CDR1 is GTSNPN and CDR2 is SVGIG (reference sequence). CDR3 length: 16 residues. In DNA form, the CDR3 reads TGTGCCTGGAGTTATCAGGGGTCGTGGAACACCGGGGAGCTGTTTTTT. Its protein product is CAWSYQGSWNTGELFF.

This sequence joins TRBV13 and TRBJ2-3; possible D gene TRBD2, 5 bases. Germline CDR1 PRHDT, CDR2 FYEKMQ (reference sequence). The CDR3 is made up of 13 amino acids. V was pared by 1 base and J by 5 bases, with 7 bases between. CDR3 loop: CASSLVRGDTQYF. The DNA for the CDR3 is TGTGCCAGCAGCTTAGTTCGGGGAGATACGCAGTATTTT.

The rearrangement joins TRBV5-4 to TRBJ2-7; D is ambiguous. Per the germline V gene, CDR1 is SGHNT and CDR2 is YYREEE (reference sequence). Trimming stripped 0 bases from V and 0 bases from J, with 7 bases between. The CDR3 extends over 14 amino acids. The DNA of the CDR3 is TGTGCCAGCAGCTTGGATCTAGTCTCCTACGAGCAGTACTTC. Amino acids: CASSLDLVSYEQYF.

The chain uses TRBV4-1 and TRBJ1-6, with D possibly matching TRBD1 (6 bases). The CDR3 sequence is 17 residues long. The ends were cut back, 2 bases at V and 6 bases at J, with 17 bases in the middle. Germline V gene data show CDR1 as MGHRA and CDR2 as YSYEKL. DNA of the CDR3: TGCGCCAGCAGCCAACCTCTTACAGGGTCCCTTAATTCACCCCTCCACTTT. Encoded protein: CASSQPLTGSLNSPLHF.

The CDR3 DNA reads as TGTGCCAGCAGTTCGAGGTCTCTGAACACTGAAGCTTTCTTT. Amino acid sequence: CASSSRSLNTEAFF. This rearrangement joins TRBV5-4 to TRBJ1-1; D not resolved. V gave up 5 bases and J gave up 0 bases, with 11 bases separating them. The CDR3 loop spans 14 amino acids. Looked up from germline, CDR1 is SGHNT and CDR2 is YYREEE (reference sequence).

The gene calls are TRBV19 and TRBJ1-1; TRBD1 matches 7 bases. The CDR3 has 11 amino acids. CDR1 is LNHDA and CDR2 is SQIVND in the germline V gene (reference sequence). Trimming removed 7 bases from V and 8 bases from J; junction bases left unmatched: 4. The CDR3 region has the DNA TGTGCCAGTACCGAGGACAGGGAAGCTTTCTTT. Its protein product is CASTEDREAFF.

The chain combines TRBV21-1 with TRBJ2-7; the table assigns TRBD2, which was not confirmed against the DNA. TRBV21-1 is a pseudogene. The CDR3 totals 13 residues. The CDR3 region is CASSRLAPEPLQF. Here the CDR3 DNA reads TGTGCCAGCAGCCGACTGGCGCCCGAACCACTCCAATTC.

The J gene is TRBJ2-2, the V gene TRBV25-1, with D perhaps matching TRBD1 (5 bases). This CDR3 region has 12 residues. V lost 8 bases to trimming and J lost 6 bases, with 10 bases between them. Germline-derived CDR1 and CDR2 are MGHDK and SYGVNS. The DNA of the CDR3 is TGTGCCAGCGGCAGGGTACCCGGGGAGCTGTTTTTT. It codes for CASGRVPGELFF.

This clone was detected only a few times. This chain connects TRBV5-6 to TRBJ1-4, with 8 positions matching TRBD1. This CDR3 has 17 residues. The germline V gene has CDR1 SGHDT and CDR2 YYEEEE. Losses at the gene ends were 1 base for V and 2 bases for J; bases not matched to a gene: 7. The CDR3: CASSLFQGAGTNEKLFF. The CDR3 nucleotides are TGTGCCAGCAGCTTGTTTCAGGGGGCCGGTACTAATGAAAAACTGTTTTTT.

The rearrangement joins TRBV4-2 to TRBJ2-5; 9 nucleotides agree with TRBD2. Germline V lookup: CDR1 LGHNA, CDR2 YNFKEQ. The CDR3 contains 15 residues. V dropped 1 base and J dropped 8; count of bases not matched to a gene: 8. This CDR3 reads CASSQGTAGGPTQYF. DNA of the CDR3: TGTGCCAGCAGCCAAGGAACCGCGGGAGGGCCCACCCAGTACTTC.

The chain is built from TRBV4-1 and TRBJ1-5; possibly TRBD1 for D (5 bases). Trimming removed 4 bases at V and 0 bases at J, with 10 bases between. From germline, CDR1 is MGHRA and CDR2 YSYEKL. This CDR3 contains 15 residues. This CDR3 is CASSPQEISNQPQHF. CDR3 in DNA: TGCGCCAGCAGCCCACAGGAGATTAGCAATCAGCCCCAGCATTTT.

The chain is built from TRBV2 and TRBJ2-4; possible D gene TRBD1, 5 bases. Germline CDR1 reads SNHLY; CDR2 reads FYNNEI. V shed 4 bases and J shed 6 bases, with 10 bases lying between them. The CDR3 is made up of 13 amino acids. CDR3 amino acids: CASSVAGSNIQYF. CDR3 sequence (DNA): TGTGCCAGCAGTGTGGCAGGGTCAAACATTCAGTACTTC. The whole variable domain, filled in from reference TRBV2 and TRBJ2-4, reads EPEVTQTPSHQVTQMGQEVILRCVPISNHLYFYWYRQILGQKVEFLVSFYNNEISEKSEIFDDQFSVERPDGSNFTLKIRSTKLEDSAMYFCASSVAGSNIQYFGAGTRLSVL.

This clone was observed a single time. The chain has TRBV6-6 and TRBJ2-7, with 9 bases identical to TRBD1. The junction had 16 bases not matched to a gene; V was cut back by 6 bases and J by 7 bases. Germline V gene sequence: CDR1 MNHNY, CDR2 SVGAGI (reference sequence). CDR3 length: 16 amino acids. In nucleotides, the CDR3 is TGTGCCAGCAGCCGATTGTGGGGACAGGGTACCTTGGAGCAGTACTTC. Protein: CASSRLWGQGTLEQYF.

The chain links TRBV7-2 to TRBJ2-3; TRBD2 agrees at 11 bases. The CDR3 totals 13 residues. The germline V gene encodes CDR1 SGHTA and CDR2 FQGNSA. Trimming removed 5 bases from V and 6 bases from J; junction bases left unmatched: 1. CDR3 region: CASSPSGRDTQYF. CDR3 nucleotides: TGTGCCAGCAGCCCTAGCGGGAGGGATACGCAGTATTTT.

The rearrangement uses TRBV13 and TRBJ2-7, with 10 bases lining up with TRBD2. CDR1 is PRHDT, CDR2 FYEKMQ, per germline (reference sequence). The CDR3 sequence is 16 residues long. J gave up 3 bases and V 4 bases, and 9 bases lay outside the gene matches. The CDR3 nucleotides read TGTGCCAGCAGCTCAATGACTAGCGGGCCCCTCTACGAGCAGTACTTC. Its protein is CASSSMTSGPLYEQYF.

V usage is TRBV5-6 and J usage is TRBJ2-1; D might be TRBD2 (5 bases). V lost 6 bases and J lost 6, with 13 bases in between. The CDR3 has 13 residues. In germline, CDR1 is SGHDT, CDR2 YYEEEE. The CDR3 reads CASTWRPGNEQFF. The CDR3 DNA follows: TGTGCCAGCACCTGGAGGCCCGGCAATGAGCAGTTCTTC.